Listed here are 6 T cell receptor beta chains from one sample, sequenced in a study of CD8+CD57+ T cells in acquired aplastic anemia. According to the study, genomic DNA was the template for TCR beta VDJ and CDR3 profiling. TCRdb reprocessed the reads with MiXCR, giving one entry per CDR3 protein. The data show 350,000 to 450,000 distinct CDR3 sequences, about two thirds seen once. The specimen sequenced was sorted CD4+, CD8+, or CD8+CD57+ T cells (not recorded which) from PBMCs. The receptor source for this set is a human donor in good health, serving as a control.

The genes are TRBV15 and TRBJ1-4; possible D gene TRBD1, 5 bases. Trimming stripped 0 bases from V and 8 bases from J, with 10 bases between. CDR1 and CDR2 from the germline V gene are LNHNV and YYDKDF (reference sequence). The CDR3 consists of 14 residues. CDR3 sequence (DNA): TGTGCCACCAGCAGAGAGGGGCGGTACGAAAAACTGTTTTTT. Its protein is CATSREGRYEKLFF. The full variable domain, its missing parts supplied by reference TRBV15 and TRBJ1-4, is DAMVIQNPRYQVTQFGKPVTLSCSQTLNHNVMYWYQQKSSQAPKLLFHYYDKDFNNEADTPDNFQSRRPNTSFCFLDIRSPGLGDTAMYLCATSREGRYEKLFFGSGTQLSVL.

This chain links TRBV29-1 with TRBJ1-1; D uncertain. CDR3 length: 13 amino acids. Germline V gene data show CDR1 as SQVTM and CDR2 as ANQGSEA. CDR3 in DNA: TGCGACGTTGAAGAGCCGCGGAACACTGAAGCTTTCTTT. Residues: CDVEEPRNTEAFF.

The table lists this clonotype with many counts. The chain combines TRBV19 with TRBJ1-2, with a tentative D call TRBD1 (5 bases). This CDR3 is built from 15 residues. Between the trimmed V and J ends, which lost 5 bases and 3 bases, there was a span of 16 bases. The germline V gene has CDR1 LNHDA and CDR2 SQIVND (reference sequence). The CDR3 is CASSPRGGVDYGYTF. CDR3 DNA sequence: TGTGCCAGTAGTCCCCGGGGGGGGGTCGACTATGGCTACACCTTC.

The J gene is TRBJ2-5, the V gene TRBV7-2; 13 bases align to TRBD2. J gave up 14 bases and V 5 bases, and 14 bases lay outside the gene matches. Germline-derived CDR1 and CDR2 are SGHTA and FQGNSA. The length of the CDR3 is 15 residues. CDR3 nucleotide sequence: TGTGCCAGCAGCAAGCCCGGACTAGCGGGGGCTCGTCCCTACTTC. Its protein product is CASSKPGLAGARPYF.

Regarding this clonotype: A read error may account for a junction end that differs from germline. The chain recombines TRBV20-1 with TRBJ2-7; 7 bases match TRBD2. Germline loops: CDR1 DFQATT, CDR2 SNEGSKA (reference sequence). CDR3 size: 14 residues. CDR3 residues: CGVAGTTSSYEQCF. The CDR3 DNA reads as TGCGGCGTCGCCGGGACTACCAGCTCCTACGAGCAGTGCTTC.

This clonotype has ten or more counts. V and J are TRBV20-1 and TRBJ2-7, with 7 bases fitting TRBD1. V dropped 2 bases and J dropped 2; count of bases not matched to a gene: 3. Germline CDR1 DFQATT, CDR2 SNEGSKA (reference sequence). The CDR3 is 13 amino acids. In DNA, the CDR3 is TGCAGTGCTAGACTAGGACAGGCCTACGAGCAGTACTTC. It encodes CSARLGQAYEQYF.